The T cell receptor (beta chain) described here comes from a study of cytomegalovirus exposure and HLA in healthy donors. The study's findings and limits: In vitro experiments confirmed that three CMV-associated chains were specific for CMV antigens. V- and J-gene trimming of TCR beta was linked (in a later analysis) to a missense DCLRE1C variant. According to an earlier analysis, most TCR beta V segments yielded productive rearrangements about 87% or about 30% of the time.

Comment on this clone: Its specificity is unknown.

The PCR had 60 Vbeta and 13 Jbeta primers. The repertoire was sequenced with immunoSEQ multiplex PCR; TCRdb's copy has only in-frame clones and lacks some. This table holds more than 150,000 clones, 84% found once. Germline V lookup: CDR1 GTSNPN, CDR2 SVGIG (reference sequence). This CDR3 contains 15 residues. J was trimmed by 2 bases and V by 4 bases; bases with no gene match: 9. The chain employs TRBV30 and TRBJ1-2; TRBD1 agrees at 8 bases. The origin of this receptor is a boy between 10 and 17 years old in good health and CMV-seronegative. The source material was PBMCs. In DNA form, the CDR3 reads TGTGCCTGGATAAACCAGGACAGGGACAACTATGGCTACACCTTC. It translates to CAWINQDRDNYGYTF.